This entry lists 15 T cell receptor beta chains sequenced from one sample in a study of liver allograft versus peripheral blood T cells. Study in general: Repertoires from peripheral blood of liver transplant recipients were compared with those inside their transplanted livers.

TCRdb recomputed calls from the reads with MiXCR, one row per CDR3 protein. The data show about 3,800 distinct CDR3 sequences, with 14% seen just once and approximately 10% held by the top ten. The origin of the receptors is a human patient who had a liver transplant. The graft donor may have contributed some T cells.

This clonotype showed up many times. The J gene is TRBJ2-7, the V gene TRBV20-1; D is unresolved. CDR1 is DFQATT and CDR2 is SNEGSKA in the germline V gene (reference sequence). Trimming took off 3 bases at V and 2 bases at J, with 23 bases between the two ends. The CDR3 extends over 17 amino acids. The CDR3 DNA is TGCAGTGCTAGCCGGCGGTGGGATCAGCGCAAAACCTACGAGCAGTACTTC. This translates into CSASRRWDQRKTYEQYF.

This clonotype was seen at least ten times. The chain uses TRBV20-1 and TRBJ2-6; possibly TRBD2 for D (5 bases). This CDR3 has 17 residues. V was clipped by 3 bases and J by 0 bases, with 15 bases between them. Germline CDR1 DFQATT, CDR2 SNEGSKA (reference sequence). The CDR3 is CSASPLDGISGANVLTF. The CDR3 coding sequence is TGCAGTGCTAGCCCTCTGGACGGGATCTCTGGGGCCAACGTCCTGACTTTC.

In its sample, this clonotype is medium-sized. CDR3 in amino acids: CASSPQGAGEQYF. CDR3 DNA sequence: TGTGCCAGTAGCCCACAGGGGGCGGGAGAGCAGTACTTC. This rearrangement joins TRBV19 to TRBJ2-7; 9 bases align to TRBD1. CDR1 and CDR2 (germline): LNHDA, SQIVND (reference sequence). This CDR3 contains 13 residues. Trimming removed 6 bases from V and 7 bases from J; junction bases left unmatched: 7.

The chain carries TRBV6-5 and TRBJ2-5; the D is unclear. Germline CDR1 is MNHEY and CDR2 is SVGAGI. Trimming left V 2 bases short and J 3 bases short, with 4 bases between. The CDR3 consists of 12 residues. The CDR3 loop is CASSYREETQYF. CDR3 DNA sequence: TGTGCCAGCAGTTACAGGGAAGAGACCCAGTACTTC.

This clonotype was counted many times. The CDR3 loop reads CSARVQSEQFF. DNA of the CDR3: TGCAGTGCTAGAGTCCAGTCTGAGCAGTTCTTC. The chain employs TRBV20-1 and TRBJ2-1; D not certain. V was trimmed by 1 base and J by 9 bases, leaving 7 bases between them. Germline CDR1 reads DFQATT; CDR2 reads SNEGSKA (reference sequence). The CDR3 runs 11 residues.

To note about this clonotype: This may be a read error, as it is one base from a much larger clone. The chain uses TRBV28 and TRBJ2-7; 9 bases line up with TRBD1. V trimming: 3 bases; J trimming: 2 bases; junction bases outside the gene matches: 5. Germline V gene sequence: CDR1 MDHEN, CDR2 SYDVKM. This CDR3 spans 15 amino acids. The CDR3 region has the DNA TGTGCCAGCAGTTTTGCGGGACAGGGTCCCTACGAGCAGTACTTC. Amino acid sequence: CASSFAGQGPYEQYF.

In its sample, this clonotype ranks as medium-sized (0.01 to 0.1%). The rearrangement links TRBV5-6 to TRBJ1-2; D is unresolved. Germline values: CDR1 SGHDT, CDR2 YYEEEE. Trimming left V 5 bases short and J 5 bases short, with 16 bases between. This CDR3 has 14 amino acids. The CDR3 is CASRGSRLVYGYTF. Here the CDR3 DNA reads TGTGCCAGCAGGGGGAGCAGGTTAGTTTATGGCTACACCTTC.

DNA for the CDR3: TGTGCCACCACGACAGGAGCTGGGTATGGCTACACCTTC. It translates to CATTTGAGYGYTF. V is TRBV6-2 or TRBV6-3 and J is TRBJ1-2; the D gene is possibly TRBD1 (6 bases). This CDR3 has 13 amino acids. Per the germline V gene, CDR1 is MNHEY and CDR2 is SVGEGT. Trimming cost V 10 bases and J 5 bases, with 17 bases left between them.

By share, this clonotype ranks as medium-sized. The genes are TRBV5-6 and TRBJ1-4; D unclear. The CDR3 spans 14 residues. Per the germline V gene, CDR1 is SGHDT and CDR2 is YYEEEE. Trimming stripped 4 bases from V and 3 bases from J, with 10 bases between. CDR3 protein: CASSEQRANEKLFF. The CDR3 nucleotides read TGTGCCAGCAGCGAACAGAGGGCTAATGAAAAACTGTTTTTT. The variable domain in full, with the rest retrieved from reference TRBV5-6 and TRBJ1-4, is DAGVTQSPTHLIKTRGQQVTLRCSPKSGHDTVSWYQQALGQGPQFIFQYYEEEERQRGNFPDRFSGHQFPNYSSELNVNALLLGDSALYLCASSEQRANEKLFFGSGTQLSVL.

This clonotype rates as medium-sized. The chain employs TRBV27 and TRBJ1-2, with 7 bases lining up with TRBD1. The CDR3 length is 13 residues. Germline CDR1 is MNHEY and CDR2 is SMNVEV (reference sequence). V shed 2 bases, J shed 3 bases, and the junction held 0 bases outside the gene matches. CDR3 sequence (DNA): TGTGCCAGCAGTTTAGGACAGGACTATGGCTACACCTTC. Protein sequence: CASSLGQDYGYTF.

This clonotype was seen just once. This may be a read error: a much more frequent sequence differs by one nucleotide. The chain recombines TRBV6-1 with TRBJ2-1; 9 positions match TRBD1. Germline lookup yields CDR1 MNHNS and CDR2 SASEGT. With V trimmed by 4 bases and J by 10 bases, 8 bases remained unmatched. The CDR3 totals 14 residues. CDR3 nucleotides: TGTGCCAGCAGTGTCTCCCGGGACAGGGACGAGCAGTTCTTC. This sequence encodes CASSVSRDRDEQFF.

Within the sample, this clonotype is medium-sized (0.01 to 0.1%). The V call is TRBV7-2, the J call TRBJ1-6; D is possibly TRBD1 (5 bases). The CDR3 covers 16 residues. With 5 bases removed from V and 0 bases from J, the gap between germline ends came to 11 bases. Germline CDR1 SGHTA, CDR2 FQGNSA. CDR3 residues: CASSPGTSSYNSPLHF. The CDR3 region has the DNA TGTGCCAGCAGCCCCGGGACCAGCTCCTATAATTCACCCCTCCACTTT.

The chain has TRBV3-1 and TRBJ2-7, with 7 bases fitting TRBD1. The CDR3 is 16 amino acids. Germline-derived CDR1 and CDR2 are LGHDT and YNNKEL (reference sequence). After removal of 3 bases from V and 2 bases from J, the junction contained 10 bases not matched to a gene. The CDR3 nucleotides are TGTGCCAGCAGCCAGTTCGTGACAGGGCTGACCTACGAGCAGTACTTC. Protein sequence: CASSQFVTGLTYEQYF.

V is TRBV19 and J is TRBJ2-2, with 12 bases fitting TRBD2. Per germline, CDR1 LNHDA and CDR2 SQIVND (reference sequence). The CDR3 is 16 amino acids. The V gene end was trimmed by 7 bases and the J gene end by 5 bases; junction bases not matched to a gene: 8. The DNA of the CDR3 is TGTGCCAGTACCCCGACTAGCGGGAGAAGGACCGGGGAGCTGTTTTTT. The encoded protein is CASTPTSGRRTGELFF.

This clonotype is medium-sized in the sample. As DNA, the CDR3 is TGTGCCAGCAGTGACAGCCTTGGTTCCTACGAGCAGTACTTC. It translates to CASSDSLGSYEQYF. The V call is TRBV25-1, the J call TRBJ2-7; no reliable D call. The CDR3 loop spans 14 amino acids. Germline assignment: CDR1 MGHDK and CDR2 SYGVNS. V gave up 3 bases and J gave up 1 base, with 10 bases separating them.